A single sample gave rise to the 24 T cell receptor beta chains below, sequenced in a study of shared clonotypes between healthy human individuals. Only in-frame clones appear in the TCRdb table, and some are missing; sequencing was by immunoSEQ multiplex PCR. This repertoire shows 650,000 to 800,000 clones, over 60% found once; its top ten account for under 2%. Sample: memory CD4+ T cells sorted from blood. Specified subset: CD45RA-negative fraction. The receptors here all came from a woman aged 25-40 years in good health.

This clone was counted a few times. At the DNA level, this CDR3 is encoded by other sequences in the same sample as well. The CDR3 DNA reads as TGTGCCAGCAGCCGGACAGGGGGCAATCAGCCCCAGCATTTT. Protein sequence: CASSRTGGNQPQHF. V and J are TRBV7-2 and TRBJ1-5; 9 nucleotides align to TRBD1. The germline V gene has CDR1 SGHTA and CDR2 FQGNSA. With V trimmed by 5 bases and J by 2 bases, 1 base remained unmatched. This CDR3 region has 14 residues. Variable domain in full (rest from reference TRBV7-2 and TRBJ1-5): GAGVSQSPSNKVTEKGKDVELRCDPISGHTALYWYRQSLGQGLEFLIYFQGNSAPDKSGLPSDRFSAERTGGSVSTLTIQRTQQEDSAVYLCASSRTGGNQPQHFGDGTRLSIL.

The rearrangement uses TRBV21-1 and TRBJ2-4; TRBD1, as called in the table, went unchecked against the DNA. TRBV21-1 is classified as a pseudogene. The CDR3 is 14 residues long. The CDR3 DNA sequence: TGTGCCAGCAGCAACAGGACAGGGGAAAACATTCAGTACTTC. Its protein is CASSNRTGENIQYF.

This chain joins TRBV6-1 and TRBJ1-5; 8 bases map to TRBD1. V was pared by 8 bases and J by 2 bases, with 5 bases of the junction left unmatched. Germline CDR1 and CDR2: MNHNS and SASEGT. The CDR3 has 14 residues. Here the CDR3 DNA reads TGTGCCAGCGAAGACAGGGGTGGCAATCAGCCCCAGCATTTT. This translates into CASEDRGGNQPQHF.

This chain links TRBV4-1 with TRBJ1-2; no firm D call. V was cut by 1 base and J by 3 bases, with 12 bases left in between. The length of the CDR3 is 15 residues. CDR1 and CDR2 (germline): MGHRA, YSYEKL. The CDR3 spells CASSQVEGRHYGYTF. The CDR3 DNA is TGCGCCAGCAGCCAAGTAGAAGGACGCCACTATGGCTACACCTTC.

This clone has only one observation. The rearrangement links TRBV27 to TRBJ2-7; 7 bases line up with TRBD1. The length of the CDR3 is 15 residues. CDR1 and CDR2 (germline): MNHEY, SMNVEV (reference sequence). The V gene end was trimmed by 3 bases and the J gene end by 1 base; junction bases not matched to a gene: 6. Here the CDR3 DNA reads TGTGCCAGCAGTTTCGCAAGGGGACAGTCCTACGAGCAGTACTTC. Its protein is CASSFARGQSYEQYF.

CDR3 nucleotide sequence: TGTGCCAGCAGCAAGCAGGGCGAGCAGTACTTC. Its translation: CASSKQGEQYF. This chain connects TRBV6-6 to TRBJ2-7, with a possible D match to TRBD1 (5 bases). Germline lookup yields CDR1 MNHNY and CDR2 SVGAGI (reference sequence). The CDR3 contains 11 residues. Deletions cut 6 bases from V and 6 bases from J, with 9 bases between.

The V and J genes are TRBV6-5 and TRBJ1-1; D is uncertain. Germline CDR1 and CDR2: MNHEY and SVGAGI. The ends were cut back, 6 bases at V and 4 bases at J, with 6 bases in the middle. The CDR3 loop spans 11 amino acids. CDR3 nucleotides: TGTGCCAGCAGCGGGGTCACTGAAGCTTTCTTT. Residues: CASSGVTEAFF.

This clone was detected a few times. This chain joins TRBV7-9 and TRBJ2-7; D is possibly TRBD1 (6 bases). V was clipped by 5 bases and J by 0 bases, with 14 bases between them. The CDR3 is made up of 15 amino acids. The germline V gene has CDR1 SEHNR and CDR2 FQNEAQ (reference sequence). The CDR3 region has the DNA TGTGCCAGCAGCCCCAAAGGGGGTAGCTCCTACGAGCAGTACTTC. It yields the protein CASSPKGGSSYEQYF.

The chain couples TRBV10-3 to TRBJ2-7, with D possibly being TRBD2 (5 bases). Deletions cut 6 bases from V and 7 bases from J, with 19 bases between. CDR1 is ENHRY and CDR2 is SYGVKD in the germline V gene. The CDR3 has 14 residues. This CDR3 reads CAISPNSVGGEQYF. The CDR3 region has the DNA TGTGCCATCAGCCCTAACTCGGTCGGCGGGGAGCAGTACTTC.

Comments on this clone: Other DNA sequences in this sample translate to the same CDR3. V and J are TRBV5-1 and TRBJ2-1; D tentatively reads TRBD1 or TRBD2 (5 bases each). Per the germline V gene, CDR1 is SGHRS and CDR2 is YFSETQ. CDR3 size: 14 residues. Between the trimmed V and J ends, which lost 4 bases and 4 bases, there was a span of 12 bases. CDR3: CASSPGTDYNEQFF. In nucleotides, the CDR3 is TGCGCCAGCAGCCCGGGGACGGATTACAATGAGCAGTTCTTC.

A word on this clone: At the DNA level, this CDR3 is encoded by other sequences in the same sample as well. The chain combines TRBV18 with TRBJ2-3; D not certain. Germline-derived CDR1 and CDR2 are KGHSH and LQKENI. The V and J ends lost 6 bases and 0 bases respectively, with 7 bases between them. This CDR3 comprises 13 residues. Here the CDR3 DNA reads TGTGCCAGCTCGGCGTCTAGCACAGATACGCAGTATTTT. Translation: CASSASSTDTQYF.

The CDR3 DNA reads TGCGCCAGCAGCTGGAGGACTAGCAGAACCTACAATGAGCAGTTCTTC. Its protein product is CASSWRTSRTYNEQFF. The J gene is TRBJ2-1, the V gene TRBV5-1; 8 nucleotides match TRBD2. The CDR3 runs to 16 residues. The germline CDR1 and CDR2 sequences are SGHRS and YFSETQ. V was clipped by 3 bases and J by 2 bases; unmatched bases: 7.

CDR3 DNA sequence: TGCGCCAGCAGGGGCGGTAGCGGGAACAATGAGCAGTTCTTC. Its translation is CASRGGSGNNEQFF. The rearrangement joins TRBV5-1 to TRBJ2-1; 8 bases are shared with TRBD2. The CDR3 contains 14 residues. The junction had 6 bases not matched to a gene; V was cut back by 5 bases and J by 5 bases. Germline V gene sequence: CDR1 SGHRS, CDR2 YFSETQ.

This clone occurred a few times. The CDR3 region has the DNA TGCGCCAGCAACGGACAGGGGGCAGGAGAGACCCAGTACTTC. Its protein is CASNGQGAGETQYF. This sequence joins TRBV10-1 and TRBJ2-5; 11 positions match TRBD1. V dropped 7 bases and J dropped 4; count of bases not matched to a gene: 5. Germline V gives CDR1 WNHNN, CDR2 SYGVQD (reference sequence). The CDR3 has 14 residues.

Only a few counts were recorded for this clone. The chain couples TRBV5-1 to TRBJ2-2; D not resolved. The CDR3 totals 12 residues. V was cut by 5 bases and J by 5 bases, with 7 bases left in between. In germline, CDR1 is SGHRS, CDR2 YFSETQ. Written as DNA, the CDR3 is TGCGCCAGCAGAAGGGATACCGGGGAGCTGTTTTTT. This gives the protein CASRRDTGELFF.

This chain uses TRBV28 with TRBJ1-1; D is possibly TRBD1 (5 bases). Trimming stripped 7 bases from V and 1 base from J, with 16 bases between. The germline CDR1 and CDR2 sequences are MDHEN and SYDVKM. The CDR3 spans 15 residues. The CDR3 region has the DNA TGTGCCAGCATTTCGAGAGGGACGACGAACACTGAAGCTTTCTTT. Its protein product is CASISRGTTNTEAFF.

This chain uses TRBV6-5 with TRBJ1-1; D remains ambiguous. Between the trimmed V and J ends, which lost 3 bases and 0 bases, there was a span of 8 bases. Germline V lookup: CDR1 MNHEY, CDR2 SVGAGI. The CDR3 contains 14 residues. CDR3 region: CASSYNRVNTEAFF. In nucleotides, the CDR3 is TGTGCCAGCAGTTATAACCGGGTGAACACTGAAGCTTTCTTT.

Turning to this clone: Other DNA sequences in the sample encode the same CDR3. The rearrangement joins TRBV2 to TRBJ1-5, with 8 bases fitting TRBD1. This CDR3 contains 14 residues. Germline V gene data show CDR1 as SNHLY and CDR2 as FYNNEI. Trimming took 4 bases from V and 4 from J; bases not matched to a gene: 3. CDR3 region: CASSGTGGNQPQHF. The CDR3 nucleotides are TGTGCCAGCAGTGGAACAGGGGGGAATCAGCCCCAGCATTTT.

The chain joins TRBV5-1 to TRBJ1-1, with D tentatively TRBD1 (6 bases). The ends were cut back, 3 bases at V and 5 bases at J, with 14 bases in the middle. The CDR3 contains 14 residues. The V gene's germline CDR1 is SGHRS and CDR2 YFSETQ. This chain's CDR3 is CASSSDRLGTEAFF. In nucleotides, the CDR3 is TGCGCCAGCAGCTCCGACAGGTTAGGGACTGAAGCTTTCTTT.

This chain joins TRBV30 and TRBJ2-5; 8 nucleotides match TRBD1. Per the germline V gene, CDR1 is GTSNPN and CDR2 is SVGIG (reference sequence). After removal of 1 base from V and 4 bases from J, the junction contained 5 bases not matched to a gene. The CDR3 consists of 14 residues. The CDR3 DNA sequence: TGTGCCTGGAGTGCAGGACAGGGAGGAGAGACCCAGTACTTC. Its translation: CAWSAGQGGETQYF.

The V and J genes are TRBV7-9 and TRBJ2-7; TRBD2 agrees at 13 bases. V dropped 5 bases and J dropped 7; count of bases not matched to a gene: 11. CDR3 size: 16 residues. Germline V gene sequence: CDR1 SEHNR, CDR2 FQNEAQ (reference sequence). CDR3 in DNA: TGTGCCAGCAGCCCTTCCGGACTAGCGGGAGTTGGGGAGCAGTACTTC. Translating it yields CASSPSGLAGVGEQYF. Filled out from reference TRBV7-9 and TRBJ2-7, the complete variable domain reads DTGVSQNPRHKITKRGQNVTFRCDPISEHNRLYWYRQTLGQGPEFLTYFQNEAQLEKSRLLSDRFSAERPKGSFSTLEIQRTEQGDSAMYLCASSPSGLAGVGEQYFGPGTRLTVT.

V gene TRBV10-1 combines with J gene TRBJ2-5; D remains ambiguous. The CDR3 totals 14 residues. CDR1 and CDR2 from the germline V gene are WNHNN and SYGVQD (reference sequence). V was clipped by 6 bases and J by 2 bases, with 13 bases between them. CDR3 residues: CASSPSETQETQYF. The CDR3 nucleotides are TGCGCCAGCAGCCCCTCCGAGACTCAAGAGACCCAGTACTTC.

This clone was seen only once. The chain combines TRBV2 with TRBJ2-7; D uncertain. Trimming left V 2 bases short and J 6 bases short, with 11 bases between. The CDR3 runs to 13 residues. Germline assignment: CDR1 SNHLY and CDR2 FYNNEI. The CDR3 DNA reads TGTGCCAGCAGTGAAATTCCCACTGGCGAGCAGTACTTC. Translated, it gives CASSEIPTGEQYF.

This chain links TRBV28 with TRBJ2-1; 7 bases align to TRBD1. V dropped 5 bases and J dropped 0; count of bases not matched to a gene: 7. The CDR3 is made up of 16 amino acids. Per germline, CDR1 MDHEN and CDR2 SYDVKM. CDR3 amino acids: CASSPNRGRSYNEQFF. CDR3 in DNA: TGTGCCAGCAGTCCGAACAGGGGCCGCTCCTACAATGAGCAGTTCTTC.